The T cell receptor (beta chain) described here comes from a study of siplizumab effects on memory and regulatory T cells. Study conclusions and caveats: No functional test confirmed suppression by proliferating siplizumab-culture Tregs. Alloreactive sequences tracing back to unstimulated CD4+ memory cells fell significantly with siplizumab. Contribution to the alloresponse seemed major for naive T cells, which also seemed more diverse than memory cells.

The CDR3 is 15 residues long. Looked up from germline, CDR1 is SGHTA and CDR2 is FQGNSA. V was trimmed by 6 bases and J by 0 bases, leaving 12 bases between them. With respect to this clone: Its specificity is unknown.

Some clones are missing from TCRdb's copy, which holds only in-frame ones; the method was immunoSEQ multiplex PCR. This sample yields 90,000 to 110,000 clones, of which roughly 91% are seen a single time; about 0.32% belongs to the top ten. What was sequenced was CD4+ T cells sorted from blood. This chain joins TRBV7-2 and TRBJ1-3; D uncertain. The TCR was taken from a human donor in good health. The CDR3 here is CASRPDGNSGNTIYF. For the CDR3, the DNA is TGTGCCAGCAGACCCGACGGGAACTCTGGAAACACCATATATTTT.